The rows below give T cell receptor beta chains drawn from one sample of a study of blood T cell repertoires in COVID-19. Libraries were prepared by immunoSEQ multiplex PCR; TCRdb keeps only in-frame clonotypes and omits some of them. The table lists a few hundred thousand clones, 85% of them singletons, with just over 7% in the top ten. The sample taken for sequencing was peripheral blood. Source of these receptors: a human donor in a cohort sampled during active COVID-19. The CDR3 runs from the conserved cysteine through the conserved F or W. Fields, in order: clone size, D gene, J gene, V gene, CDR3 DNA, CDR3 protein. D genes are given only for firm matches. Clone sizes are given selectively: once, few, many, or a class where the clone is expanded.

>once|-|TRBJ2-7|TRBV7-9
TGTGCCAGCAGCTTAACATCAGGGGGGTCCTACGAGCAGTACTTC
CASSLTSGGSYEQYF
>-|-|TRBJ2-4|TRBV10-3
TGTGCCACGGGTGCCAAAAACATTCAGTACTTC
CATGAKNIQYF
>-|-|TRBJ2-7|TRBV5-1
TGCGCCAGCAGCCTACGACTCCTTGGTTCCTACGAGCAGTACTTC
CASSLRLLGSYEQYF
>-|-|TRBJ1-2|TRBV6-5
TGTGCCAGCAGTCAGGGGACCGGGACCTATGGCTACACCTTC
CASSQGTGTYGYTF
>-|TRBD2|TRBJ2-3|TRBV29-1
TGCAGCGGCGGGGGGGGAAGCACAGATACGCAGTATTTT
CSGGGGSTDTQYF
>-|TRBD2|TRBJ2-5|TRBV27
TGTGCCAGCAGTCTCTTTAGCGGGGGGGCCCGAGAGACCCAGTACTTC
CASSLFSGGARETQYF
>-|TRBD1|TRBJ1-6|TRBV28
TGTGCCAGCAGTTTGGGGACAGGGCTGGGACCCCTCCACTTT
CASSLGTGLGPLHF
>-|TRBD1|TRBJ1-5|TRBV19
TGTGCCTCGGGACAGGACAAAAATCAGCCCCAGCATTTT
CASGQDKNQPQHF
>-|TRBD2|TRBJ2-3|TRBV6-5
TGTGCCAGCAGTTACTCGGAGCGGGGGGGCCTAGATACGCAGTATTTT
CASSYSERGGLDTQYF
>-|-|TRBJ1-2|TRBV7-2
TGTGCCAGCAGCTTAGAGGGGCTAAGGGGCTACACCTTC
CASSLEGLRGYTF
>-|TRBD2|TRBJ2-3|TRBV12-5
TGTGCTAGTGCCCTTAGCGGGGGACCTAGCACAGATACGCAGTATTTT
CASALSGGPSTDTQYF
>-|-|TRBJ1-1|TRBV4-1
TGCGCCAGCAGCCAAGGCCGGGGTCCCTACACTGAAGCTTTCTTT
CASSQGRGPYTEAFF
>-|-|TRBJ1-2|TRBV20-1
TGCAGTGCTACCGTAGACTATGGCTACACCTTC
CSATVDYGYTF
>-|-|TRBJ1-5|TRBV10-3
TGTGCCTCACGGGAGGTTAATCTTAGCAATCAGCCCCAGCATTTT
CASREVNLSNQPQHF
>-|-|TRBJ2-3|TRBV3-1/TRBV3-2
TGTGCCAGCAGCCAAGATAGCGGAGATACGCAGTATTTT
CASSQDSGDTQYF
>-|TRBD1|TRBJ2-3|TRBV24-1
TGTGCCACCAGTGCCGGGACAGGGGATAAGGATACGCAGTATTTT
CATSAGTGDKDTQYF
>-|-|TRBJ1-6|TRBV6-1
TGTGCCAGCAGTGAAGCCGCAGGACAGACAAGATTTTATAATTCACCCCTCCACTTT
CASSEAAGQTRFYNSPLHF
>few|-|TRBJ1-1|TRBV6-5
TGTGCCAGCAGTTACAGGCGAGGGTTGGGTGAAGCTTTCTTT
CASSYRRGLGEAFF
>-|-|TRBJ1-2|TRBV18
TGTGCCAGCTCACCCATGGGGGGTAGCTACACCTTC
CASSPMGGSYTF
>-|TRBD2|TRBJ2-7|TRBV7-9
TGTGCCAGCAGCTTAAGCCTAGCGGGGGGGTCCCTCGACGAGCAGTACTTC
CASSLSLAGGSLDEQYF
>once|TRBD1|TRBJ2-2|TRBV11-1
TGTGCCAGCAGCTTAGCGTTGTGGGGACAGGGAGGAGGCACCGGGGAGCTGTTTTTT
CASSLALWGQGGGTGELFF
>-|TRBD1|TRBJ1-6|TRBV19
TGTGCCGGGCAAAATCCGGGACAGGGGAATTCACCCCTCCACTTT
CAGQNPGQGNSPLHF
>-|-|TRBJ1-2|TRBV5-1
TGCGCCAGCAGCTTGGATGGAGCGCGTTATGGCTACACCTTC
CASSLDGARYGYTF
>-|TRBD1|TRBJ2-7|TRBV7-8
TGTGCCAGCAGCTTACGGGATACAGGGGGCTACGAGCAGTACTTC
CASSLRDTGGYEQYF
>-|-|TRBJ2-3|TRBV2
TGTGCCAGCAACCCCGGACAATTAGCCAACACAGATACGCAGTATTTT
CASNPGQLANTDTQYF
>-|TRBD1|TRBJ2-7|TRBV24-1
TGTGCCACCAGTGATTCGGCAGGGGGCTACGAGCAGTACTTC
CATSDSAGGYEQYF
>many|-|TRBJ1-3|TRBV5-1
TGCGCCAGCAGCTTGTCCGGCGTCGACAGCATCCTTGGAAACACCATATATTTT
CASSLSGVDSILGNTIYF
>few|-|TRBJ2-7|TRBV20-1
TGCAGTGCAAAATTAGCAAGGGAGCAGTACTTC
CSAKLAREQYF
>-|TRBD1|TRBJ2-1|TRBV7-8
TGTGCCAGCAGCCCCCGGGACAGCTACAATGAGCAGTTCTTC
CASSPRDSYNEQFF
>few|TRBD1|TRBJ1-6|TRBV3-1/TRBV3-2
TGTGCCAGCAGCCAAGATAAAACAGGGGGTTCACCCCTCCACTTT
CASSQDKTGGSPLHF